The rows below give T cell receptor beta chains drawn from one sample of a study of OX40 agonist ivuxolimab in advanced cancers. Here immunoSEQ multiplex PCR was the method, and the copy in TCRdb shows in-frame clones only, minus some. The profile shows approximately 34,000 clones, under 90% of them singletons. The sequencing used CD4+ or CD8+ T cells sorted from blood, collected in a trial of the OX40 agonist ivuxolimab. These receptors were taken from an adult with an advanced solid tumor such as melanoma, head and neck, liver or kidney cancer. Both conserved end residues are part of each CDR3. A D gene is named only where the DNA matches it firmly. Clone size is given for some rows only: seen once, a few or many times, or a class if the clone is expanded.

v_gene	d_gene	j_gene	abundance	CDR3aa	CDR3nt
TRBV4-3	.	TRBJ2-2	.	CASSQVGGSGYTGELFF	TGCGCCAGCAGCCAAGTTGGGGGGAGCGGTTACACCGGGGAGCTGTTTTTT
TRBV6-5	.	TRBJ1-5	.	CASRTLGNSNQPQHF	TGTGCCAGCAGGACGTTGGGGAATAGCAATCAGCCCCAGCATTTT
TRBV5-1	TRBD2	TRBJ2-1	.	CASSLDSGQYNEQFF	TGCGCCAGCAGCTTGGATAGCGGGCAATACAATGAGCAGTTCTTC
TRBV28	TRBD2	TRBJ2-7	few	CASSPSLAGVPYEQYF	TGTGCCAGCAGCCCATCACTAGCGGGAGTACCCTACGAGCAGTACTTC
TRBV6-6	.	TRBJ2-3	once	CASSDTDTQYF	TGTGCCAGCAGTGACACAGATACGCAGTATTTT
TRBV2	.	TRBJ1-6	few	CASSRDGLSSYNSPLHF	TGTGCCAGCAGTAGGGACGGACTCAGCTCCTATAATTCACCCCTCCACTTT
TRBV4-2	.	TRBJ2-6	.	CASSQRSLSGANVLTF	TGTGCCAGCAGCCAAAGGAGCCTCTCTGGGGCCAACGTCCTGACTTTC
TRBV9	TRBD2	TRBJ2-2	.	CASSVAGLATGELFF	TGTGCCAGCAGCGTAGCTGGACTAGCGACCGGGGAGCTGTTTTTT
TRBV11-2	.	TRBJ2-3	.	CASSLERGASTDTQYF	TGTGCCAGCAGCTTAGAACGTGGGGCTAGCACAGATACGCAGTATTTT
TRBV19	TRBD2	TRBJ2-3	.	CASSSGLAGVADTQYF	TGTGCCAGTAGTTCAGGACTAGCGGGAGTGGCAGATACGCAGTATTTT
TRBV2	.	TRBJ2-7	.	CASNRGGYEQYF	TGTGCCAGCAACAGAGGAGGATACGAGCAGTACTTC
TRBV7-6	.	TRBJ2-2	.	CASSLGARGGRAGELFF	TGTGCCAGCAGCTTAGGTGCGCGGGGTGGTAGAGCCGGGGAGCTGTTTTTT
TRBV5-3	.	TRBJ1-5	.	CASSPGGGSNQPQHF	TGCGCCAGCAGCCCGGGCGGGGGTAGCAATCAGCCCCAGCATTTT
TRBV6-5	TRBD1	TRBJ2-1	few	CASSQGGSVNEQFF	TGTGCCAGCAGCCAAGGGGGCAGCGTCAATGAGCAGTTCTTC
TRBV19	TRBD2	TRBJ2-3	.	CASSTPGLAGALDSTDTQYF	TGTGCCAGTAGTACACCAGGACTAGCGGGGGCTCTCGATAGCACAGATACGCAGTATTTT
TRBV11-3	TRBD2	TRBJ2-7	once	CASSSGTSLGEQYF	TGTGCCAGCAGTTCCGGGACTAGTTTGGGCGAGCAGTACTTC
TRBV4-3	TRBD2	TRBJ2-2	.	CASSPYPARGRAGELFF	TGCGCCAGCAGCCCATACCCCGCTCGCGGGAGGGCCGGGGAGCTGTTTTTT
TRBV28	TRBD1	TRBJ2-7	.	CASSRQGPYEQYF	TGTGCCAGCAGTCGACAGGGTCCCTACGAGCAGTACTTC
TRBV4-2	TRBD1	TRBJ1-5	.	CASSQGEGQAGQPQHF	TGTGCCAGCAGCCAAGGGGAGGGACAGGCGGGTCAGCCCCAGCATTTT
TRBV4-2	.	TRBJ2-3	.	CASSSASGWGTDTQYF	TGTGCCAGCTCTTCAGCCTCAGGGTGGGGCACAGATACGCAGTATTTT
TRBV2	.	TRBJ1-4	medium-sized	CASRGDGEKLFF	TGTGCCAGCCGGGGGGACGGGGAAAAACTGTTTTTT
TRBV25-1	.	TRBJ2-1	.	CASSESGDTIAQFF	TGTGCCAGCAGTGAATCTGGGGACACAATAGCGCAGTTCTTC
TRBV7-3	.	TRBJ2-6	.	CASSLTTLSGANVLTF	TGTGCCAGCAGCTTAACGACGCTCTCTGGGGCCAACGTCCTGACTTTC
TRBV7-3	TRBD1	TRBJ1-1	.	CASSLTGSAEAFF	TGTGCCAGCAGCTTGACAGGGAGTGCTGAAGCTTTCTTT
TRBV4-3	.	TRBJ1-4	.	CASSQDTSRREKLFF	TGCGCCAGCAGCCAAGATACTTCACGTCGGGAAAAACTGTTTTTT
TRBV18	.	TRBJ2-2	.	CASSTDTGELFF	TGTGCCAGCTCGACAGACACCGGGGAGCTGTTTTTT
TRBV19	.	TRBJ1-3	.	CASSIDSSGNTIYF	TGTGCCAGTAGTATCGACAGCTCTGGAAACACCATATATTTT
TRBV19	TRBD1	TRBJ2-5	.	CASSPGTGRGGGETQYF	TGTGCCAGTAGTCCGGGGACAGGGAGGGGAGGAGGAGAGACCCAGTACTTC
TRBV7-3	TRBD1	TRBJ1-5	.	CASSLLGQGDQPQHF	TGTGCCAGCAGCTTACTGGGACAGGGGGATCAGCCCCAGCATTTT
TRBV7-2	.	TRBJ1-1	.	CASSSRLFEAFF	TGTGCCAGCAGCTCTAGACTGTTTGAAGCTTTCTTT
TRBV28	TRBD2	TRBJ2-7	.	CASSIAGGPHEQYF	TGTGCCAGCAGTATAGCGGGAGGGCCCCACGAGCAGTACTTC
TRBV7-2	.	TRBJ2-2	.	CASSGISGTGELFF	TGTGCCAGCAGCGGGATCAGCGGCACCGGGGAGCTGTTTTTT
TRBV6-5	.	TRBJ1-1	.	CASSERDKTEAFF	TGTGCCAGCAGTGAAAGGGACAAAACTGAAGCTTTCTTT
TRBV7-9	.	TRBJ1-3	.	CASSLEAGTGNTIYF	TGTGCCAGCAGCTTAGAGGCAGGGACTGGAAACACCATATATTTT
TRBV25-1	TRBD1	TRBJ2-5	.	CASSVRTGDETQYF	TGTGCCAGCAGTGTCCGGACAGGGGATGAGACCCAGTACTTC
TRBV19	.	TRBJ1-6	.	CASSQSNSPLHF	TGTGCCAGTAGCCAGTCTAATTCACCCCTCCACTTT
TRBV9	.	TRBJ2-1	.	CASSVYGGSSYNEQFF	TGTGCCAGCAGCGTTTATGGGGGGAGCTCCTACAATGAGCAGTTCTTC
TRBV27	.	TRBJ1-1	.	CASSLSFRLRGSNTEAFF	TGTGCCAGCAGTTTATCGTTCCGGTTAAGGGGGTCGAACACTGAAGCTTTCTTT
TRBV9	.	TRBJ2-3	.	CASSVGDNSDTQYF	TGTGCCAGCAGCGTAGGGGACAACTCAGATACGCAGTATTTT
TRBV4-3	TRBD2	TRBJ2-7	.	CASSQSLAGEQYF	TGCGCCAGCAGCCAGAGTTTAGCGGGGGAGCAGTACTTC
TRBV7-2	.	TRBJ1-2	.	CASSLDLYGYTF	TGTGCCAGCAGCTTGGACCTTTATGGCTACACCTTC
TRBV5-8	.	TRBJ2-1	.	CASSLSLNNEQFF	TGTGCCAGCAGCTTGTCACTAAACAATGAGCAGTTCTTC
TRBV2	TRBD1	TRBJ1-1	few	CASSGQGHTEAFF	TGTGCCAGCAGCGGACAGGGCCACACTGAAGCTTTCTTT
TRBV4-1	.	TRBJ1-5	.	CASSQQENQPQHF	TGCGCCAGCAGCCAACAGGAAAATCAGCCCCAGCATTTT
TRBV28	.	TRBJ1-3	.	CASSISGGGNTIYF	TGTGCCAGCAGTATATCGGGGGGCGGAAACACCATATATTTT
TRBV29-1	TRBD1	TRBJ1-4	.	CSTNAGTGDGDEKLFF	TGCAGCACTAACGCCGGGACAGGGGATGGAGATGAAAAACTGTTTTTT
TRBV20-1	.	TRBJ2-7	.	CSAGTNEQYF	TGCAGTGCTGGAACGAACGAGCAGTACTTC
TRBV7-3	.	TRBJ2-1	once	CASSPAGAYNEQFF	TGTGCCAGCAGCCCGGCCGGGGCCTACAATGAGCAGTTCTTC
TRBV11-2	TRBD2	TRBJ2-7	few	CASSLERTSFNEQYF	TGTGCCAGCAGCTTAGAGCGGACTAGCTTTAACGAGCAGTACTTC
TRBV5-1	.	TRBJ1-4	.	CASSAQYTNEKLFF	TGCGCCAGCAGCGCGCAGTACACTAATGAAAAACTGTTTTTT
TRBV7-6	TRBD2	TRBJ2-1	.	CASSLAWPSGSTYNEQFF	TGTGCCAGCAGCTTAGCGTGGCCTAGCGGGAGCACCTACAATGAGCAGTTCTTC
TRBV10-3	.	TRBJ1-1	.	CAIRMAVSTEAFF	TGTGCCATCCGAATGGCAGTAAGCACTGAAGCTTTCTTT
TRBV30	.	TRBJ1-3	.	CAWSVQNTIYF	TGTGCCTGGAGTGTACAAAACACCATATATTTT
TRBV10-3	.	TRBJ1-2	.	CAISDGVSIYGYTF	TGTGCCATCAGCGATGGAGTATCGATCTATGGCTACACCTTC
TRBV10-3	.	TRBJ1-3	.	CAISESMGRSSGNTIYF	TGTGCCATCAGTGAGTCGATGGGACGGAGCTCTGGAAACACCATATATTTT
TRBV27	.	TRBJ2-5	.	CASSSPHSGNQETQYF	TGTGCCAGCAGTTCCCCTCACAGTGGCAACCAAGAGACCCAGTACTTC
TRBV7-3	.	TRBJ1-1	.	CASSPNGGANTEAFF	TGTGCCAGCAGCCCTAATGGGGGAGCGAACACTGAAGCTTTCTTT
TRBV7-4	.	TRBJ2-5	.	CASSLSETQYF	TGTGCCAGCAGCTTATCGGAGACCCAGTACTTC
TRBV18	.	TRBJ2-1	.	CASSPGQESSYNEQFF	TGTGCCAGCTCACCAGGTCAGGAGAGCTCCTACAATGAGCAGTTCTTC